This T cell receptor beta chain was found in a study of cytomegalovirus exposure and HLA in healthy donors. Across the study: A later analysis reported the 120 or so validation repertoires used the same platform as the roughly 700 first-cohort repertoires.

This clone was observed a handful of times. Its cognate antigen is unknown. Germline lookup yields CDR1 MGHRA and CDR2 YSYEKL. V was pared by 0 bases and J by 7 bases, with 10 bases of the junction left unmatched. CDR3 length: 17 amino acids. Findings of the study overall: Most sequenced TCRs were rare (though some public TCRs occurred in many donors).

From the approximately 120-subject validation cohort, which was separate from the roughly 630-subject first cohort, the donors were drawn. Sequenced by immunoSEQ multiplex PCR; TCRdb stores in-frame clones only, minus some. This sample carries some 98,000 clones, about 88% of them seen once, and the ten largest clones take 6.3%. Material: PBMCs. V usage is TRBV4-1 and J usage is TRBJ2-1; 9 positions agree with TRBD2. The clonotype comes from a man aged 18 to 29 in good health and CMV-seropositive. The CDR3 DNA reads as TGCGCCAGCAGCCAAGATCGGGGCGCTAGCGGGGCGAATGAGCAGTTCTTC. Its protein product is CASSQDRGASGANEQFF.